This entry lists 10 T cell receptor beta chains sequenced from one sample in a study of CD8 T cells in Susac syndrome. With random hexamers, reverse transcription was performed on about 0.45 to 1 ug of RNA. MiXCR was run by TCRdb on the immunoSEQ multiplex PCR reads, yielding one entry per CDR3 protein. Found here are around 150,000 distinct CDR3 sequences, around 94% of them singletons; the top ten hold over 0.25%. Material for sequencing was CD8+ T cells from PBMCs. These receptors all stem from a human donor in good health.

V gene TRBV23-1 combines with J gene TRBJ2-7, with 7 positions matching TRBD1. TRBV23-1 is flagged as an ORF with uncertain function. CDR3 length: 16 residues. After removal of 4 bases from V and 2 bases from J, the junction contained 11 bases not matched to a gene. CDR3 amino acids: CASSRLRPGQAYEQYF. The CDR3, as DNA: TGCGCCAGCAGTCGGTTGCGGCCCGGACAGGCCTACGAGCAGTACTTC.

The V call is TRBV4-3, the J call TRBJ2-1; D gene uncertain. CDR1 is LGHNA, CDR2 YSLEER, per germline. The CDR3 length is 14 residues. Deletions cut 1 base from V and 9 bases from J, with 13 bases between. The CDR3 nucleotides are TGCGCCAGCAGCCAAGTTATCCATTCCGCTGAGCAGTTCTTC. Amino acid sequence: CASSQVIHSAEQFF.

The chain links TRBV5-1 to TRBJ2-6, with D uncertain. Germline CDR1 SGHRS, CDR2 YFSETQ. Trimming removed 2 bases at V and 2 bases at J, with 5 bases between. This CDR3 is built from 14 residues. DNA of the CDR3: TGCGCCAGCAGCTTTTTTGCTGGGGCCAACGTCCTGACTTTC. Translating gives CASSFFAGANVLTF.

The chain employs TRBV29-1 and TRBJ2-1; D unresolved. The CDR3 extends over 12 amino acids. Germline assignment: CDR1 SQVTM and CDR2 ANQGSEA. Trimming removed 2 bases at V and 10 bases at J, with 12 bases between. The CDR3 sequence: CSVESEVIEQFF. The DNA of the CDR3 is TGCAGCGTTGAATCAGAGGTTATCGAGCAGTTCTTC.

This clonotype has just a few counts. This chain uses TRBV7-9 with TRBJ2-5; D gene uncertain. V was cut by 5 bases and J by 2 bases, with 3 bases left in between. The CDR3 totals 11 residues. The germline CDR1 and CDR2 sequences are SEHNR and FQNEAQ (reference sequence). CDR3 in amino acids: CASSLQETQYF. DNA of the CDR3: TGTGCCAGCAGCCTTCAAGAGACCCAGTACTTC.

The chain joins TRBV23-1 to TRBJ2-1; 9 nucleotides align to TRBD2. TRBV23-1 is identified as an open reading frame with a role that is uncertain. Trimming took 2 bases from V and 6 from J; bases not matched to a gene: 5. The CDR3 has 15 residues. The CDR3 loop reads CASSQRLAGSNEQFF. CDR3 nucleotide sequence: TGCGCCAGCAGTCAAAGGCTAGCGGGAAGCAATGAGCAGTTCTTC.

This chain links TRBV12-5 with TRBJ2-5; D gene ambiguous. V was clipped by 3 bases and J by 2 bases, with 4 bases between them. Germline values: CDR1 LGHNT, CDR2 FRNRAP. The CDR3 contains 12 residues. DNA for the CDR3: TGTGCTAGTGGTTTTACGCAAGAGACCCAGTACTTC. Translated, it gives CASGFTQETQYF.

This chain links TRBV9 with TRBJ2-1, with 12 bases identical to TRBD2. Germline V gene sequence: CDR1 SGDLS, CDR2 YYNGEE. The CDR3 spans 17 residues. V lost 0 bases and J lost 6; bases outside the gene matches: 7. CDR3 protein: CASSVAYRTSGTNEQFF. The DNA for the CDR3 is TGTGCCAGCAGCGTAGCTTACAGGACTAGCGGGACCAATGAGCAGTTCTTC.

J is TRBJ2-2 and V is TRBV2, with D hard to call. The germline V gene has CDR1 SNHLY and CDR2 FYNNEI. The CDR3 extends over 14 amino acids. V was trimmed by 4 bases and J by 2 bases, leaving 8 bases between them. The CDR3 sequence is CASSASSNTGELFF. The CDR3 nucleotides are TGTGCCAGCAGTGCCAGCAGCAACACCGGGGAGCTGTTTTTT.

CDR3: CASRTSGSSYEQYF. Written as DNA, the CDR3 is TGTGCCAGCAGGACTAGCGGGAGCTCCTACGAGCAGTACTTC. The rearrangement joins TRBV3-1 to TRBJ2-7, with 12 positions matching TRBD2. This CDR3 region has 14 residues. The germline CDR1 and CDR2 sequences are LGHDT and YNNKEL (reference sequence). With 6 bases clipped from V and 0 bases from J, the junction kept 0 bases outside the gene matches.